The subject of this entry is one T cell receptor (beta chain). From germline, CDR1 is PRHDT and CDR2 FYEKMQ (reference sequence). The CDR3 runs to 16 residues. Trimming pared 1 base from V and 5 bases from J, leaving 17 bases between. Primers included in the PCR were 60 Vbeta and 13 Jbeta primers. Assay: immunoSEQ multiplex PCR; the TCRdb copy retains only in-frame clones and omits some. The repertoire holds about 120,000 clones, 70% to 80% seen once, with 3.5% to 4.5% in the top ten. These data belong to a study of cytomegalovirus exposure and HLA in healthy donors. This chain uses TRBV13 with TRBJ1-1, with a tentative D call TRBD1 (6 bases). The sample was PBMCs. The sequence came from a man aged 30 to 39 in good health and CMV-seropositive. As DNA, the CDR3 is TGTGCCAGCAGCTTAGTCCCCGTCGGCAGGGGAACTGAAGCTTTCTTT. It is translated as CASSLVPVGRGTEAFF.